Below, one TCR beta chain is given with its context. The antigen it binds to is not known. No clone much larger than this one lies a single base away; base qualities are absent. This record comes from a study of OX40 agonist ivuxolimab in advanced cancers. Broadly, across the study: Ivuxolimab was a fully human IgG2 agonistic monoclonal antibody targeting the costimulatory receptor OX40 (CD134). In the dose-escalation cohort, over 65% of patients were male, and the mean age was approximately 55 years, with a range of about 20 to 90. Prior anti-PD-1, anti-PD-L1 or anti-CTLA-4 therapy was permitted, and 30% to 50% of dose-escalation patients had received checkpoint inhibitors. Peripheral TCRbeta sequencing was intended to test whether TCR sequence diversity was altered and clonal T-cell expansion was caused by ivuxolimab. Intravenous ivuxolimab was administered to patients every 2 weeks at six dose levels: 0.01, 0.1, 0.3, 1.5, 3 and 10 mg/kg. Among the approximately 50 dose-escalation patients, around 19 had hepatocellular carcinoma, about 15 melanoma, 9 renal cell carcinoma and 9 head and neck cancer. Partial responses occurred in three dose-escalation patients: two with cutaneous melanoma and one with hepatocellular carcinoma. The monotherapy dose-escalation portion (N of about 49 patients) of the phase I ivuxolimab trial is reported in the paper. The full study reports these points: At doses of 0.1 to 3.0 mg/kg, clonal expansion of both CD4+ and CD8+ T cells in blood was seen between baseline and week 6. Low levels of normalized T-cell clonal expansion were also seen in some patients who did not respond. After ivuxolimab, expanded clones were on average more numerous among CD8+ T cells than among CD4+ T cells. In the 0.1-3.0 mg/kg groups, partial responders had among the lowest normalized peripheral clonal expansion, particularly in CD8+ T cells. The antigen specificity of the clonally expanded peripheral T cells was not determined.

Patients with a history of autoimmune disease or receiving systemic immunosuppression were excluded from the trial. Peripheral blood for TCR sequencing was collected from all dose cohorts at baseline, on cycle 4 day 1, and on cycle 7 day 1. The samples were drawn from a first-in-human, open-label, multicenter phase I dose-escalation trial of ivuxolimab. Adults with locally advanced or metastatic head and neck squamous cell, hepatocellular, melanoma or renal cell carcinoma were enrolled in the trial. CD4+ and CD8+ T cells were sorted separately from peripheral blood before TCR sequencing. To sequence the TCRbeta CDR3 region, genomic DNA was isolated from the sorted cells. The immunoSEQ Assay was used for sequencing of TCRbeta CDR3 regions. Sourced from immuneACCESS, this table was stored by TCRdb with only in-frame sequences that have V and J called. A share of the clones is absent; for the studies checked, an unresolved V gene accounts for under half, and the remainder has no known explanation. This sample is represented by 45,000 to 60,000 clones; 90% of them were singletons. The ten largest clones capture about 5% of the sample.

The CDR3 contains 15 residues, cysteine and phenylalanine counted. Just the 45-base CDR3 DNA is kept, in frame starting at base 1. The germline V gene specifies SGHDN as CDR1 and FVKESK as CDR2. V is shortened by 0 bases, J by 8 bases, and the region joining them spans 14 bases. The chain is made from TRBV14 and TRBJ2-1; no D gene is confidently identified. This material consisted of CD4+ or CD8+ T cells sorted from blood, taken in a trial of the OX40 agonist ivuxolimab. This sequence was found in an adult with an advanced solid tumor such as melanoma, head and neck, liver or kidney cancer. The DNA reads TGTGCCAGCAGCCAAGATCTCGGAGAGGTGGATGAGCAGTTCTTC. Its protein is CASSQDLGEVDEQFF.